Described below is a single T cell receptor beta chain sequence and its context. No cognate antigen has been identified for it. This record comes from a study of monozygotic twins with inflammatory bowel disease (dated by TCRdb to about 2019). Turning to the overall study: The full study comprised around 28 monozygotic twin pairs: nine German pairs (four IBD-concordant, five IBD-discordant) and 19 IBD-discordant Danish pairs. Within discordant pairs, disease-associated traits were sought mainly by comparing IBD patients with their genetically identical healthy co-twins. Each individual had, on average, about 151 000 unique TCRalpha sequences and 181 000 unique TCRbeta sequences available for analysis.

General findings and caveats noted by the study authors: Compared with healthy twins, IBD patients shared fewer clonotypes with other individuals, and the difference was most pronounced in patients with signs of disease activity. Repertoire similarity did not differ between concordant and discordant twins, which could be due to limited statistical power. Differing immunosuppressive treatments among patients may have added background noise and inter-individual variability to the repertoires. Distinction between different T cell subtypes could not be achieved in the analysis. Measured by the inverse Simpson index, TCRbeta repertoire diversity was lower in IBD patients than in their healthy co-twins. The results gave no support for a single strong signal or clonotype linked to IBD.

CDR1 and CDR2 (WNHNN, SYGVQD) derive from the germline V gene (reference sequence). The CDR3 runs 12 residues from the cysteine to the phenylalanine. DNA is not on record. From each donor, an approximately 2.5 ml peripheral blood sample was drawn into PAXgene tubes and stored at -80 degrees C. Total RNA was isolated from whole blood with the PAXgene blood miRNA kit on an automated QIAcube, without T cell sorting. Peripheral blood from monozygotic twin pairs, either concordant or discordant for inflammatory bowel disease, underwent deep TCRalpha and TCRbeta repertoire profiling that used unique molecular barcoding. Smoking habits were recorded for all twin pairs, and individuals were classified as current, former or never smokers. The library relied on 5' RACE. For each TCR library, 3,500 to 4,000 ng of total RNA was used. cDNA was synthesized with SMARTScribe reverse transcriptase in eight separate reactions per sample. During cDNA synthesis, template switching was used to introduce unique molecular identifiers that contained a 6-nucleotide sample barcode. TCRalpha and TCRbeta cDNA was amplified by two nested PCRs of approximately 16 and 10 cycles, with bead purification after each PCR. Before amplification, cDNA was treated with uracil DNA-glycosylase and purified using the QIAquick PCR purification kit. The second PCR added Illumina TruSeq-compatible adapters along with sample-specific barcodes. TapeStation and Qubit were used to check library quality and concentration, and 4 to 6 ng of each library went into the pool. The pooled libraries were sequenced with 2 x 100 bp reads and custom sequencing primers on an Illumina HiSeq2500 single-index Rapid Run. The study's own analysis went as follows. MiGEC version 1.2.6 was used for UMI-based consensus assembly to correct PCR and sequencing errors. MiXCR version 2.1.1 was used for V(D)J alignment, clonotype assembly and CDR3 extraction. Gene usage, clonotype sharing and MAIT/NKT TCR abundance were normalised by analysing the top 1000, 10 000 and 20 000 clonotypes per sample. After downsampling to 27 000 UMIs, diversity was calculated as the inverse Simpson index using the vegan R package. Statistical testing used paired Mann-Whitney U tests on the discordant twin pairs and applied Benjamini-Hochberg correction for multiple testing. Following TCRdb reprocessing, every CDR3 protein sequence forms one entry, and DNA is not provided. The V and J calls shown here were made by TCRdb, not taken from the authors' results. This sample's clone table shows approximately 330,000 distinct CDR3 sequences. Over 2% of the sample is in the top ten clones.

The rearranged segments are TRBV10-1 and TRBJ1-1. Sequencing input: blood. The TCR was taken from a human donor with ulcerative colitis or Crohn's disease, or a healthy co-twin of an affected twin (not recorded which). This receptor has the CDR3 CASSGDSTEAFF.